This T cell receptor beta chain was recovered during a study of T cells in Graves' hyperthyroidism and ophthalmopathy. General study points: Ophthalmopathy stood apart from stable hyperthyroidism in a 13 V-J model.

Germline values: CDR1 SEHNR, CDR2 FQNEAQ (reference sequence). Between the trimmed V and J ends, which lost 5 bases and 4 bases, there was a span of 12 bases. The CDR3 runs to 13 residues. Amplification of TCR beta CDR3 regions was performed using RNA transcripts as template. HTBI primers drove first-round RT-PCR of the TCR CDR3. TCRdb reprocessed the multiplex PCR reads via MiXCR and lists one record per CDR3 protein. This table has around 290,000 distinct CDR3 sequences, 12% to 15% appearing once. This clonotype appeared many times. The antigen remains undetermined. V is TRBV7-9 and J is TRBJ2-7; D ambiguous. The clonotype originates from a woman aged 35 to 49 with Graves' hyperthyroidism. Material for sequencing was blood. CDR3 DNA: TGTGCCAGCAGCCCTGCACATATGTACGAGCAGTACTTC. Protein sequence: CASSPAHMYEQYF.